The entry below describes one TCR beta chain. At one boundary the junction diverges from the germline segment, which might be a read error. This sample stems from a study of blood T cell repertoires in COVID-19. Profiling relied on immunoSEQ multiplex PCR, and the TCRdb table lists in-frame clones only, not all of them. In the table there are under 250,000 clones, approximately 83% of which are singletons. CDR1 is SNHLY and CDR2 is FYNNEI in the germline V gene. The CDR3 runs to 11 residues. This rearrangement joins TRBV2 to TRBJ1-4; tentative D call: TRBD1 (6 bases). This receptor was identified in a woman aged 25 to 39 who had recovered from COVID-19. The material sequenced was peripheral blood. CDR3 sequence: CASSRTARPTF. The CDR3 bases are TGTGCCAGCAGTAGGACAGCCCGTCCTACTTTT. Complete variable domain (other parts from reference TRBV2 and TRBJ1-4): EPEVTQTPSHQVTQMGQEVILRCVPISNHLYFYWYRQILGQKVEFLVSFYNNEISEKSEIFDDQFSVERPDGSNFTLKIRSTKLEDSAMYFCASSRTARPTFGSGTQLSVL.